This T cell receptor (beta chain) was retrieved from a study of T cell changes during pregnancy in multiple sclerosis. Germline V gene data show CDR1 as SGHRS and CDR2 as YFSETQ. This CDR3 spans 16 amino acids. V shed 0 bases and J 5 bases; nucleotides not matched to a gene: 11. Sequenced by immunoSEQ multiplex PCR; TCRdb stores in-frame clones only, minus some. Of approximately 92,000 clones in the sample, approximately 92% are singletons; the top ten hold about 3%. The rearrangement uses TRBV5-1 and TRBJ2-7; 7 bases map to TRBD2. The sample was peripheral blood, taken in the first trimester of pregnancy. This TCR was sampled from a female donor with multiple sclerosis, enrolled in a pregnancy study. The CDR3 region is CASSLAGRGIGDEQYF. DNA for the CDR3: TGCGCCAGCAGCTTGGCTGGGAGGGGAATAGGGGACGAGCAGTACTTC. Based on the CDR3 plus reference TRBV5-1 and TRBJ2-7, the full variable domain is KAGVTQTPRYLIKTRGQQVTLSCSPISGHRSVSWYQQTPGQGLQFLFEYFSETQRNKGNFPGRFSGRQFSNSRSEMNVSTLELGDSALYLCASSLAGRGIGDEQYFGPGTRLTVT.